This T cell receptor (beta chain) was recorded in a study of cytomegalovirus exposure and HLA in healthy donors. TCRdb's copy holds only in-frame clones and misses some; the assay was immunoSEQ multiplex PCR. The table lists about 120,000 clones, around nine tenths of them singletons. V was trimmed by 9 bases and J by 3 bases, leaving 14 bases between them. The CDR3 runs 13 residues. Germline loops: CDR1 SNHLY, CDR2 FYNNEI. These donors were members of the roughly 120-subject validation cohort, a group separate from the approximately 680-subject first cohort. Sequenced material: PBMCs. This receptor was identified in a woman between 18 and 29 years old in good health and CMV-seronegative. The chain couples TRBV2 to TRBJ1-2, with D hard to call. The CDR3 spells CASRILDDYGYTF. The CDR3 nucleotides read TGTGCCAGTAGGATTCTAGACGACTATGGCTACACCTTC.